What follows is one T cell receptor beta chain and its context. What it binds is not known. This sample was taken from a study of post-analysis software for immune sequencing data. In the study overall: The patients showed relapsing-remitting, secondary progressive and progressive-relapsing multiple sclerosis courses. Whole-study results and caveats: For normalized Chao1 diversity, multiple sclerosis patients scored significantly lower than controls did. Strong same-batch co-clustering of samples appeared with F measure clustering. Patients had higher frequencies than controls of four to six TRBV segments, including TRBV5-6, TRBV5-1 and TRBV20-1.

Built from TCR beta cDNA, the libraries had unique molecular identifiers in them. Starting from approximately 0.95 to 9.8 million T cells, the study yielded 460,000 or so cDNA molecules. One entry per CDR3 protein results from TCRdb running MiXCR on the PCR reads. Of about 540,000 distinct CDR3 sequences listed, 34% are singletons. This CDR3 contains 15 residues. CDR1 and CDR2 from the germline V gene are DFQATT and SNEGSKA (reference sequence). V lost 0 bases and J 0 bases, leaving 11 bases between the germline ends. Input material: blood. The chain combines TRBV20-1 with TRBJ1-2; D is perhaps TRBD1 (5 bases). The clonotype was recovered from a girl between 2 and 17 years old with multiple sclerosis. Written as DNA, the CDR3 is TGCAGTGCTAGAGATGAAACAGGAGCTAACTATGGCTACACCTTC. Encoded protein: CSARDETGANYGYTF.